This record covers a single T cell receptor beta chain. Its antigen is undetermined. In the same sample, other DNA sequences code for this CDR3. This sample was included in a study of shared clonotypes between healthy human individuals. Overall study results and limits: Clonotype sharing among donors, it was expected, would be affected by sequencing depth. Some naive CD4 clonotypes, roughly 4.7%, turned up in common across a few donors.

Assay used: immunoSEQ multiplex PCR; TCRdb lists only in-frame clones, some missing. The sample comprises 300,000 to 400,000 clones, around 90% of which are singletons, and roughly 15% rests with the top ten. This CDR3 has 13 amino acids. CDR1 is SGHAT and CDR2 is FQNNGV in the germline V gene. Trimming cost V 0 bases and J 3 bases, with 6 bases left between them. This rearrangement joins TRBV11-2 to TRBJ2-7; D unclear. Material for sequencing was memory CD8+ T cells sorted from blood. The sample's subset: CD45RO+ cells pooled with CCR7-negative TemRA cells. This TCR derives from a man aged 18 to 30 in good health. CDR3 coding DNA: TGTGCCAGCAGCTTAGAGGTCGACTACGAGCAGTACTTC. This sequence encodes CASSLEVDYEQYF.